The 24 T cell receptor beta chains given below trace back to one sample, sequenced in a study of T-cell memory formation after mild COVID-19 (dated by TCRdb to about 2021). Libraries were prepared through 5' RACE. This sample was sequenced with an Illumina NovaSeq 6000. TCRdb reprocessed the public reads (quality trimming at Q25 with fastp, clone calling with MiXCR) and kept in-frame beta chains. Each entry merges the rows of one CDR3 protein and shows their most common DNA and genes. The sample has around 300,000 distinct CDR3 sequences on record, 10% to 15% of them singletons. About a fifth of the sample is held by the ten biggest clonotypes. Sequenced material: PBMCs or a T cell subset sorted from them (not recorded which). The receptors shown here come from a man aged 18 to 29 who had mild COVID-19 (a few samples of this study predate the infection). The sample titles of this study are shuffled in the database, so cell type and time point are left out; the donor was told from shared clones.

In its sample, this clonotype was seen many times. The rearrangement joins TRBV11-2 to TRBJ2-3, with a weak D call TRBD2 (6 bases). Trimming cost V 5 bases and J 2 bases, with 14 bases left between them. Germline CDR1 is SGHAT and CDR2 is FQNNGV. The CDR3 length is 15 residues. The CDR3 loop is CASSPRGKLTDTQYF. CDR3 in DNA: TGTGCCAGCAGCCCCCGGGGGAAACTCACAGATACGCAGTATTTT.

This chain connects TRBV4-3 to TRBJ2-7; D tentatively fits TRBD1 or TRBD2 (5 bases each). The germline CDR1 and CDR2 sequences are LGHNA and YSLEER. Trimming cost V 1 base and J 6 bases, with 13 bases left between them. The CDR3 has 14 residues. The CDR3 reads CASSQVGGSGEQYF. The CDR3 coding sequence is TGCGCCAGCAGCCAAGTTGGGGGAAGCGGCGAGCAGTACTTC.

The table lists this clonotype with a few counts. V gene TRBV11-2 combines with J gene TRBJ2-5, with TRBD2 identical over 8 bases. Unmatched junction bases numbered 12, after V lost 7 bases and J lost 2 bases. The CDR3 runs 16 residues. Per germline, CDR1 SGHAT and CDR2 FQNNGV. The CDR3 region is CASIPHYGGEQETQYF. DNA for the CDR3: TGTGCCAGCATCCCCCACTACGGGGGGGAACAAGAGACCCAGTACTTC. Supplemented by reference TRBV11-2 and TRBJ2-5, the full variable domain reads EAGVAQSPRYKIIEKRQSVAFWCNPISGHATLYWYQQILGQGPKLLIQFQNNGVVDDSQLPKDRFSAERLKGVDSTLKIQPAKLEDSAVYLCASIPHYGGEQETQYFGPGTRLLVL.

The chain is built from TRBV4-3 and TRBJ2-5, with D uncertain. CDR1 is LGHNA, CDR2 YSLEER, per germline. Trimming took off 0 bases at V and 5 bases at J, with 13 bases between the two ends. The CDR3 consists of 15 residues. The CDR3 protein is CASSQDRVPVETQYF. In nucleotides, the CDR3 is TGCGCCAGCAGCCAAGATCGGGTCCCTGTGGAGACCCAGTACTTC.

This chain joins TRBV7-8 and TRBJ1-1; D may be TRBD1 (5 bases). V lost 1 base to trimming and J lost 3 bases, with 18 bases between them. The CDR3 loop spans 17 amino acids. Germline CDR1 SGHVS, CDR2 FQNEAQ. CDR3 coding DNA: TGTGCCAGCAGCTTAGAAAGGTGGTTGGGGCGGGACACTGAAGCTTTCTTT. Protein product: CASSLERWLGRDTEAFF.

This clonotype occurred a few times. The chain is built from TRBV4-1 and TRBJ1-6, with D unresolved. Germline V CDR1 and CDR2: MGHRA, YSYEKL. The CDR3 consists of 14 residues. Trimming left V 8 bases short and J 10 bases short, with 18 bases between. The DNA for the CDR3 is TGCGCCAGCGGATTGGAGGGAAATCGGTCACCCCTCCACTTT. It codes for CASGLEGNRSPLHF.

The sample holds many counts of this clonotype. The chain recombines TRBV7-9 with TRBJ2-7, with D tentatively TRBD2 (7 bases). V lost 8 bases and J 4 bases, leaving 18 bases between the germline ends. The germline V gene has CDR1 SEHNR and CDR2 FQNEAQ (reference sequence). The length of the CDR3 is 14 residues. The CDR3 region is CASGRGAQPYEQYF. CDR3 DNA sequence: TGTGCCAGCGGTCGGGGGGCCCAGCCTTACGAGCAGTACTTC.

The chain recombines TRBV27 with TRBJ2-7; maybe TRBD1 (5 bases). Per germline, CDR1 MNHEY and CDR2 SMNVEV (reference sequence). The CDR3 covers 14 residues. The V gene lost 2 bases and the J gene lost 2 bases, with 10 bases spanning the gap. For the CDR3, the DNA is TGTGCCAGCAGTTTACAAGGGGCAACCTACGAGCAGTACTTC. Translating it yields CASSLQGATYEQYF.

V usage is TRBV4-1 and J usage is TRBJ2-4; D is possibly TRBD1 or TRBD2 (5 bases each). V was trimmed by 0 bases and J by 7 bases, leaving 22 bases between them. From germline, CDR1 is MGHRA and CDR2 YSYEKL. The length of the CDR3 is 18 residues. The CDR3 DNA reads TGCGCCAGCAGCCAAGATGGGGGTTTTACGTGGGGCCGGAACATTCAGTACTTC. It codes for CASSQDGGFTWGRNIQYF.

The chain couples TRBV15 to TRBJ2-7, with a possible D match to TRBD1 (6 bases). The CDR3 consists of 14 residues. V shed 5 bases and J shed 6 bases, with 17 bases lying between them. CDR1 and CDR2 (germline): LNHNV, YYDKDF (reference sequence). CDR3 region: CATSGGNRVGEQYF. CDR3 sequence (DNA): TGTGCCACCAGCGGCGGAAACAGGGTCGGCGAGCAGTACTTC.

This clonotype came up a few times. The chain recombines TRBV20-1 with TRBJ2-3; a possible D gene is TRBD2 (5 bases). Trimming removed 6 bases from V and 4 bases from J, with 8 bases in between. Per the germline V gene, CDR1 is DFQATT and CDR2 is SNEGSKA (reference sequence). The CDR3 is 11 residues long. CDR3 nucleotides: TGCAGTGCCATACTAGCAGATACGCAGTATTTT. It yields the protein CSAILADTQYF.

Many counts were recorded for this clonotype. The gene calls are TRBV10-2 and TRBJ2-3; D could derive from TRBD1 or TRBD2 (6 bases each). CDR3 length: 17 residues. Trimming shortened V by 7 bases and J by 3 bases, and 23 bases separated the two germline ends. Germline V CDR1 and CDR2: WSHSY, SAAADI. The CDR3, as DNA: TGCGCCAGCACCGCTCTTTTTGGGGGGCAACGGACAGATACGCAGTATTTT. Protein sequence: CASTALFGGQRTDTQYF.

DNA for the CDR3: TGTGCCAGCAGCTTGCAGGGGGGTTATAATTCACCCCTCCACTTT. Translation gives CASSLQGGYNSPLHF. The rearrangement uses TRBV5-6 and TRBJ1-6; 7 bases are shared with TRBD1. This CDR3 comprises 15 residues. The trim removed 1 base at V and 4 bases at J, leaving 2 bases unmatched. Looked up from germline, CDR1 is SGHDT and CDR2 is YYEEEE.

This clonotype has at least ten counts. This chain uses TRBV10-3 with TRBJ2-2; 7 bases are a match to TRBD2. V gave up 7 bases and J gave up 5 bases; unmatched junction bases: 7. CDR1 and CDR2 from the germline V gene are ENHRY and SYGVKD. This CDR3 has 14 residues. CDR3 in DNA: TGTGCCATCACGAGCGGGGTCGGTACCGGGGAGCTGTTTTTT. Translating it yields CAITSGVGTGELFF.

This clonotype came up a few times. The chain recombines TRBV5-1 with TRBJ2-3; 7 bases map to TRBD1. The CDR3 totals 16 residues. Germline loops: CDR1 SGHRS, CDR2 YFSETQ. J lost 2 bases, V lost 4 bases, and 10 bases had no gene match. This CDR3 reads CASSPGGALSTDTQYF. The CDR3 DNA sequence: TGCGCCAGCAGCCCAGGGGGTGCTCTCTCCACAGATACGCAGTATTTT.

This chain links TRBV5-4 with TRBJ2-4; 7 nucleotides align to TRBD2. Germline V CDR1 and CDR2: SGHNT, YYREEE (reference sequence). The CDR3 consists of 14 residues. Trimming at V came to 3 bases and at J to 9 bases, leaving 9 bases not matched to a gene. The CDR3: CASSSGGPLGIQYF. The CDR3 nucleotides are TGTGCCAGCAGCTCGGGGGGTCCCCTGGGCATTCAGTACTTC.

J is TRBJ1-1 and V is TRBV28, with D uncertain. The germline V and J ends were trimmed by 8 bases and 8 bases, with 18 bases remaining between them. The CDR3 runs 13 residues. CDR1 and CDR2 (germline): MDHEN, SYDVKM. CDR3 sequence (DNA): TGTGCCAGCCATCCGAATTTACAGAGGGAAGCTTTCTTT. This encodes CASHPNLQREAFF.

A few counts support this clonotype. V gene TRBV6-2 or TRBV6-3 combines with J gene TRBJ2-5, with a tentative D call TRBD2 (5 bases). Looked up from germline, CDR1 is MNHEY and CDR2 is SVGEGT. Trimming pared 0 bases from V and 4 bases from J, leaving 12 bases between. The CDR3 has 15 amino acids. The CDR3 protein is CASSYSASRVETQYF. Here the CDR3 DNA reads TGTGCCAGCAGTTACTCGGCTAGCCGGGTAGAGACCCAGTACTTC.

This clonotype has a handful of counts. This chain uses TRBV7-2 with TRBJ2-2; perhaps TRBD2 as D (6 bases). The CDR3 totals 14 residues. Trimming removed 1 base from V and 4 bases from J, with 7 bases in between. Germline lookup yields CDR1 SGHTA and CDR2 FQGNSA. CDR3 residues: CASSLGRVTGELFF. In DNA form, the CDR3 reads TGTGCCAGCAGCTTAGGGAGGGTCACCGGGGAGCTGTTTTTT.

This clonotype came up a few times. The rearrangement links TRBV30 to TRBJ1-3; no reliable D call. CDR1 is GTSNPN and CDR2 is SVGIG in the germline V gene (reference sequence). The CDR3 has 13 residues. V was trimmed by 5 bases and J by 0 bases, leaving 8 bases between them. The CDR3 protein is CAWDTSSGNTIYF. Here the CDR3 DNA reads TGTGCCTGGGATACCTCCTCTGGAAACACCATATATTTT.

This clonotype was counted between two and nine times. The chain carries TRBV5-1 and TRBJ1-2; 8 bases line up with TRBD1. Germline assignment: CDR1 SGHRS and CDR2 YFSETQ. CDR3 size: 14 residues. V shed 4 bases and J 5 bases; nucleotides not matched to a gene: 7. The CDR3 here is CASSQDRETYGYTF. CDR3 coding DNA: TGCGCCAGCAGCCAGGACAGGGAAACTTATGGCTACACCTTC. Full variable domain (rest looked up from reference TRBV5-1 and TRBJ1-2): KAGVTQTPRYLIKTRGQQVTLSCSPISGHRSVSWYQQTPGQGLQFLFEYFSETQRNKGNFPGRFSGRQFSNSRSEMNVSTLELGDSALYLCASSQDRETYGYTFGSGTRLTVV.

This clonotype was seen a handful of times. This chain links TRBV4-2 with TRBJ2-5; possibly TRBD2 for D (7 bases). The germline V gene encodes CDR1 LGHNA and CDR2 YNFKEQ. The CDR3 loop spans 15 amino acids. Trimming shortened V by 1 base and J by 2 bases, and 11 bases separated the two germline ends. As DNA, the CDR3 is TGTGCCAGCAGCCAAGGGGGGGGCAGACAAGAGACCCAGTACTTC. This translates into CASSQGGGRQETQYF.

CDR3 region: CASSKVLGTEAFF. The DNA of the CDR3 is TGTGCCAGCAGCAAGGTTTTAGGCACTGAAGCTTTCTTT. The V and J genes are TRBV6-5 and TRBJ1-1; D gene ambiguous. The CDR3 covers 13 residues. Trimming cost V 6 bases and J 4 bases, with 12 bases left between them. Germline V gene sequence: CDR1 MNHEY, CDR2 SVGAGI.

The chain employs TRBV4-1 and TRBJ2-2, with D tentatively TRBD2 (6 bases). There are 14 residues in the CDR3. V gave up 10 bases and J gave up 5 bases, with 17 bases separating them. Per germline, CDR1 MGHRA and CDR2 YSYEKL. This CDR3 is CATRRGLGTGELFF. In DNA form, the CDR3 reads TGCGCCACCCGGAGGGGCCTTGGAACCGGGGAGCTGTTTTTT.